This TCR beta chain was found in a study of blood T cell repertoires in COVID-19. Clones were sequenced by immunoSEQ multiplex PCR, and TCRdb holds only the in-frame ones, with some missing. The data show roughly 85,000 clones, with just over 85% seen just once and 25% to 30% held by the top ten. Germline CDR1 and CDR2: GTSNPN and SVGIG (reference sequence). The CDR3 is made up of 16 amino acids. V lost 0 bases and J 2 bases, leaving 13 bases between the germline ends. The sequencing sample was made of peripheral blood. The chain combines TRBV30 with TRBJ2-2; no clear D gene. This clonotype was sampled from a man aged 45-60 years with active or convalescent COVID-19. The CDR3 loop reads CAWSVRLAVNTGELFF. In nucleotides, the CDR3 is TGTGCCTGGAGTGTACGGTTAGCCGTAAACACCGGGGAGCTGTTTTTT.